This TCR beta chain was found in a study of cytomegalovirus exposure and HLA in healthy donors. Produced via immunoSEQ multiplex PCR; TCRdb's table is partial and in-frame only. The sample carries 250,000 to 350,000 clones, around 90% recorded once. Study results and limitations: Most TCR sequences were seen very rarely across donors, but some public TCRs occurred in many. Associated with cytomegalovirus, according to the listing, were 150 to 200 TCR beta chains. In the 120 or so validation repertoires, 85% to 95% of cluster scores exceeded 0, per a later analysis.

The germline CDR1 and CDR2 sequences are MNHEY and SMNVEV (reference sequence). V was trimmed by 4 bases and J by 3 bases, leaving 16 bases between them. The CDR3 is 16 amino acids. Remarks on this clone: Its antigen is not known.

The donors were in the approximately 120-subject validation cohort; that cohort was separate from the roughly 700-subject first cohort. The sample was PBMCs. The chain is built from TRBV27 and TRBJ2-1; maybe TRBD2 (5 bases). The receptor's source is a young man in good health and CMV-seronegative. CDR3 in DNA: TGTGCCAGCAGTTCCACCCGGGGAGTTAACTACAATGAGCAGTTCTTC. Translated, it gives CASSSTRGVNYNEQFF.